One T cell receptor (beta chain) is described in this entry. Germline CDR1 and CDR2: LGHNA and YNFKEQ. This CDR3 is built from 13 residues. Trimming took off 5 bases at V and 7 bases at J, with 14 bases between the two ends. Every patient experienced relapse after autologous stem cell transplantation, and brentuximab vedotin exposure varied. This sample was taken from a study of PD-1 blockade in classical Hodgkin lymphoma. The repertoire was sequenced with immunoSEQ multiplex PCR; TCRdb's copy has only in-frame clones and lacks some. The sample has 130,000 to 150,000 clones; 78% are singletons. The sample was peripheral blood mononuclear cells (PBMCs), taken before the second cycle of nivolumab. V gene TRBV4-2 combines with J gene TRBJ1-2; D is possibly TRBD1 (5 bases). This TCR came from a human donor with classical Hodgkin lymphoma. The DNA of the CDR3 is TGTGCCAGCAGCTTGGGCGCAGGGACTGGCTACACCTTC. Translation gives CASSLGAGTGYTF.